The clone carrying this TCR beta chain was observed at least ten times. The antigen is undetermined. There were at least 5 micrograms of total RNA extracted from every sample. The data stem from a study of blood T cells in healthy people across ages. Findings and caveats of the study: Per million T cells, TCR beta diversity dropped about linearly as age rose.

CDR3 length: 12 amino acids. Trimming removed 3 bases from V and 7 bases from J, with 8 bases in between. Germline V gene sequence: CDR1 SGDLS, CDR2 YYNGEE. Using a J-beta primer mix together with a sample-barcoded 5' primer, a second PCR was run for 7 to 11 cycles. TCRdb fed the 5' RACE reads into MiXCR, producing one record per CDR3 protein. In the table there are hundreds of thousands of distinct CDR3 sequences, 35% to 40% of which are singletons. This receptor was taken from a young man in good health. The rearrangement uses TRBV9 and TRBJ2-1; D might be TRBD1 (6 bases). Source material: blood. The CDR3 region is CASSDRENEQFF. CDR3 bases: TGTGCCAGCAGCGACAGGGAAAATGAGCAGTTCTTC.